This paragraph covers one TCR beta chain sequence. The sample is drawn from a study of a mutant IDH1 vaccine in newly diagnosed glioma. The time point is: baseline, week 1 (first vaccination visit). Specified treatment: pre-vaccination baseline after standard-of-care therapy. The V end was cut by 0 bases, the J end by 4 bases, with 19 bases between. The V gene's germline CDR1 is SEHNR and CDR2 FQNEAQ (reference sequence). This CDR3 contains 17 residues. Clones were read by immunoSEQ multiplex PCR, and TCRdb kept only the in-frame ones, dropping some. The data contain tens of thousands of clones, roughly 87% of them singletons.

The TCR was taken from a man aged 25-40 years with glioma. The specimen comprised PBMCs, sampled from a glioma patient treated with radiotherapy, temozolomide or both. This rearrangement joins TRBV7-9 to TRBJ2-7; tentatively, D is TRBD1 (6 bases). The CDR3 nucleotides are TGTGCCAGCAGCTTAGCGCCGACAGGATCCTACGGTTACGAGCAGTACTTC. Amino acid sequence: CASSLAPTGSYGYEQYF.